The 10 T cell receptor beta chains below were found in one sample sequenced in a study of blood T cell repertoires in COVID-19. Clones were read by immunoSEQ multiplex PCR, and TCRdb kept only the in-frame ones, dropping some. The sample contains hundreds of thousands of clones, around 90% of which appear only once. The sequencing sample was made of peripheral blood. The receptors derive from a woman aged 50 to 65 with COVID-19, enrolled during active disease.

The chain recombines TRBV5-8 with TRBJ1-4, with 11 bases lining up with TRBD1. V lost 5 bases to trimming and J lost 0 bases; unmatched junction nucleotides: 0. The CDR3 runs 15 residues. Germline V gives CDR1 SGHTS, CDR2 YDEGEE. CDR3 sequence: CASRGQGATNEKLFF. The CDR3 bases are TGTGCCAGCAGGGGACAGGGGGCAACTAATGAAAAACTGTTTTTT.

The chain employs TRBV5-1 and TRBJ1-6; the D is unclear. CDR1 SGHRS and CDR2 YFSETQ come from the germline V gene. Trimming cost V 4 bases and J 5 bases, with 10 bases left between them. This CDR3 spans 14 amino acids. CDR3 bases: TGCGCCAGCAGCCTAAACGCTGATAATTCACCCCTCCACTTT. This gives the protein CASSLNADNSPLHF.

A few counts support this clone. The V call is TRBV18, the J call TRBJ2-5; a weak D match, TRBD2 (7 bases). The CDR3 is 17 residues long. CDR1 KGHSH and CDR2 LQKENI come from the germline V gene. Trimming left V 1 base short and J 3 bases short, with 18 bases between. CDR3 DNA sequence: TGTGCCAGCTCACCACAGTATACGGGGGGCAGAGAAGAGACCCAGTACTTC. Encoded protein: CASSPQYTGGREETQYF.

This clone was counted a single time. This chain connects TRBV5-8 to TRBJ1-5; weak D call: TRBD1 (5 bases). The V gene lost 4 bases and the J gene lost 0 bases, with 17 bases spanning the gap. The CDR3 has 17 amino acids. Germline lookup yields CDR1 SGHTS and CDR2 YDEGEE. In DNA form, the CDR3 reads TGTGCCAGCAGCATAGACCTCGACAGTTATAGCAATCAGCCCCAGCATTTT. Its translation: CASSIDLDSYSNQPQHF.

The rearrangement joins TRBV5-1 to TRBJ2-1; 8 bases map to TRBD2. This CDR3 is built from 14 residues. V was pared by 5 bases and J by 6 bases, with 7 bases of the junction left unmatched. Germline V lookup: CDR1 SGHRS, CDR2 YFSETQ. The CDR3 DNA is TGCGCCAGCAGTTTGCGCCTAGCGGGCAATGAGCAGTTCTTC. Protein sequence: CASSLRLAGNEQFF. The variable domain in full, completed from reference TRBV5-1 and TRBJ2-1, reads KAGVTQTPRYLIKTRGQQVTLSCSPISGHRSVSWYQQTPGQGLQFLFEYFSETQRNKGNFPGRFSGRQFSNSRSEMNVSTLELGDSALYLCASSLRLAGNEQFFGPGTRLTVL.

This chain connects TRBV12-3 or TRBV12-4 to TRBJ1-1; possible D gene TRBD1, 5 bases. The CDR3 runs 13 residues. Between the trimmed V and J ends, which lost 6 bases and 5 bases, there was a span of 13 bases. This CDR3 is CASRQDRRTEAFF. In nucleotides, the CDR3 is TGTGCCAGCAGACAAGACAGACGTACTGAAGCTTTCTTT.

The J gene is TRBJ1-4, the V gene TRBV6-5; D call uncertain. Per the germline V gene, CDR1 is MNHEY and CDR2 is SVGAGI. The CDR3 runs 12 residues. V was shortened by 9 bases and J by 7 bases, with 12 bases between the two germline ends. The CDR3 reads CASGLRSEKLFF. The CDR3 DNA follows: TGTGCCAGTGGCCTGAGGAGTGAAAAACTGTTTTTT.

V and J are TRBV7-3 and TRBJ1-2, with TRBD1 matching 8 bases. The CDR3 extends over 16 amino acids. Per the germline V gene, CDR1 is SGHTA and CDR2 is FQGTGA. The V and J ends lost 5 bases and 1 base, in that order; junction bases with no gene match: 9. The CDR3 DNA reads as TGTGCCAGCAGCGATACAGACAGGGGACTTAACTATGGCTACACCTTC. This gives the protein CASSDTDRGLNYGYTF.

The chain couples TRBV5-1 to TRBJ1-1, with TRBD1 identical over 7 bases. The length of the CDR3 is 15 residues. After removal of 4 bases from V and 0 bases from J, the junction contained 6 bases not matched to a gene. Per the germline V gene, CDR1 is SGHRS and CDR2 is YFSETQ. DNA of the CDR3: TGCGCCAGCAGCGGGGACAGAAGACTGAACACTGAAGCTTTCTTT. Translated, it gives CASSGDRRLNTEAFF.

J is TRBJ1-6 and V is TRBV28; D is unresolved. The CDR3 totals 14 residues. Germline CDR1 reads MDHEN; CDR2 reads SYDVKM. V shed 1 base and J shed 12 bases, with 13 bases lying between them. The CDR3 loop is CASSLSREGEPLHF. DNA for the CDR3: TGTGCCAGCAGTTTATCCCGAGAGGGTGAACCCCTCCACTTT.